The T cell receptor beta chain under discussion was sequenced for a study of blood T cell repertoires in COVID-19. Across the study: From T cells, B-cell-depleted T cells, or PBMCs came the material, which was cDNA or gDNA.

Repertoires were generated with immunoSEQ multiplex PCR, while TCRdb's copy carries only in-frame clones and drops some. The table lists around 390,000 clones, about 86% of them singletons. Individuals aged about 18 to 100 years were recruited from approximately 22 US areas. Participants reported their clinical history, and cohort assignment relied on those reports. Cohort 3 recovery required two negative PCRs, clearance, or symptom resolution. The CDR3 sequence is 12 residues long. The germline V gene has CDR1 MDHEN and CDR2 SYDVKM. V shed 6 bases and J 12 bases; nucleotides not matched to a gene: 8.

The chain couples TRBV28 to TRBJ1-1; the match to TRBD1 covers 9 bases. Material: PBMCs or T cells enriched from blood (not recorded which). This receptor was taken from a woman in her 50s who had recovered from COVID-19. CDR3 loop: CASSQGQGRTFF. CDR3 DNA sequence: TGTGCCAGCAGCCAAGGACAGGGGAGGACTTTCTTT.